This T cell receptor (beta chain) comes out of a study of brain T cells in children with intractable seizures. General study findings and limits: Clones missing pre-surgery may reflect undersampling of that blood sample.

As to time point: blood from clinic visit 5 months post-surgery; TSC patient then seizure free. Sequencing was limited to surgery cases with top T cell transcript signatures in brain tissue. At least one anti-epileptic drug was given before surgery. V was shortened by 4 bases and J by 4 bases, with 7 bases between the two germline ends. The CDR3 contains 12 residues. Germline CDR1 and CDR2: MNHNY and SVGAGI (reference sequence). Sequenced by immunoSEQ multiplex PCR; TCRdb stores in-frame clones only, minus some. The sample holds about 350,000 clones; about 93% are singletons and the top ten take 5.7%. This clone was found once. The antigen remains undetermined.

This clonotype originated in a boy younger than two with tuberous sclerosis and intractable seizures. The V call is TRBV6-6, the J call TRBJ1-1; TRBD1 is a possible D gene (5 bases). The specimen was peripheral blood, collected 4 to 5 months after surgery. The CDR3 region is CASSSQGTEAFF. As DNA, the CDR3 is TGTGCCAGCAGTTCTCAGGGCACTGAAGCTTTCTTT.